This entry concerns a single T cell receptor (beta chain). The same CDR3 can be traced to other DNA sequences in this sample. The assay was immunoSEQ multiplex PCR, and TCRdb's table has in-frame clones only and misses some. The sample has under 400,000 clones; roughly nine tenths are singletons. This sample stems from a study of blood T cell repertoires in COVID-19. Enrolled during active infection, Seattle patients were then followed longitudinally. V lost 4 bases to trimming and J lost 4 bases, with 12 bases between them. In germline, CDR1 is SGDLS, CDR2 YYNGEE. The length of the CDR3 is 15 residues.

Sequenced: peripheral blood. This clonotype was obtained from a woman aged 55-70 years with COVID-19, enrolled during active disease. The chain couples TRBV9 to TRBJ1-6, with D possibly matching TRBD1 (5 bases). The CDR3 sequence: CASSSGDGYNSPLHF. In DNA, the CDR3 is TGTGCCAGCAGCTCGGGGGACGGATATAATTCACCCCTCCACTTT.